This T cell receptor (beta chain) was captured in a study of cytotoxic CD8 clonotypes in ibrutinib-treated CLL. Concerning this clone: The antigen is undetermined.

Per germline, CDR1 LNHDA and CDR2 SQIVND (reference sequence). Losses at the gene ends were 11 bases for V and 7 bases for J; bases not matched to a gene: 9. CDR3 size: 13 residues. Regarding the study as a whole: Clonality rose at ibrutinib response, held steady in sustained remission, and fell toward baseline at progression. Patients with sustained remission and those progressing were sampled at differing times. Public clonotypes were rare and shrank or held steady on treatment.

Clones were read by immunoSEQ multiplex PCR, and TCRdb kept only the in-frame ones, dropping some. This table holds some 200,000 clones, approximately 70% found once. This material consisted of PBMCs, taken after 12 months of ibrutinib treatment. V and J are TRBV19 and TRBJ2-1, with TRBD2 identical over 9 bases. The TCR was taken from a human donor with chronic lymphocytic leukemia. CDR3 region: CASGGGALNEQFF. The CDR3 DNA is TGTGCCTCGGGCGGGGGGGCCCTAAATGAGCAGTTCTTC. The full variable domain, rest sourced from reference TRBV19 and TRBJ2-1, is DGGITQSPKYLFRKEGQNVTLSCEQNLNHDAMYWYRQDPGQGLRLIYYSQIVNDFQKGDIAEGYSVSREKKESFPLTVTSAQKNPTAFYLCASGGGALNEQFFGPGTRLTVL.